The 17 T cell receptor beta chains listed next were all sequenced from one sample in a study of blood T cells in healthy people across ages. A sample-barcoded 5' primer and a J-beta primer mix were used in a second PCR of roughly 7 to 11 cycles. TCRdb recomputed calls from the 5' RACE reads with MiXCR, one row per CDR3 protein. This sample has approximately 900,000 distinct CDR3 sequences; roughly 43% occur once, and the top ten carry 10% to 15%. Sequences were obtained from blood. The receptors shown here come from a man aged 25 to 45 in good health.

The genes are TRBV29-1 and TRBJ2-5, with D possibly TRBD2 on 5 matching bases. This CDR3 comprises 12 residues. Per the germline V gene, CDR1 is SQVTM and CDR2 is ANQGSEA. V was cut by 7 bases and J by 2 bases, with 11 bases left in between. CDR3 DNA: TGCAGCGGGGGTAGGAGGCAAGAGACCCAGTACTTC. Translated, it gives CSGGRRQETQYF.

This sequence joins TRBV4-2 and TRBJ2-5; 10 bases are a match to TRBD2. Germline assignment: CDR1 LGHNA and CDR2 YNFKEQ. The CDR3 spans 17 residues. V lost 1 base, J lost 4 bases, and 9 bases stayed unmatched. The CDR3 DNA sequence: TGTGCCAGCAGCCAAGCAGCACTAGCGGGGCCAGGAGAGACCCAGTACTTC. Translated, it gives CASSQAALAGPGETQYF.

This clonotype was picked up a small number of times. The genes are TRBV11-2 and TRBJ2-3; D might be TRBD1 (5 bases). CDR1 and CDR2 (germline): SGHAT, FQNNGV. The germline V and J ends were trimmed by 0 bases and 6 bases, with 16 bases remaining between them. The CDR3 is 16 residues long. CDR3 protein: CASSLDLAPQGDTQYF. DNA for the CDR3: TGTGCCAGCAGCTTAGATCTCGCTCCTCAGGGCGATACGCAGTATTTT.

V and J are TRBV28 and TRBJ2-1, with 7 positions matching TRBD2. Germline V gene lookup returns CDR1 MDHEN and CDR2 SYDVKM. J gave up 2 bases and V 6 bases, and 7 bases lay outside the gene matches. CDR3 length: 15 residues. The chain's CDR3 is CASSRAGRAYNEQFF. The CDR3 DNA follows: TGTGCCAGCAGCCGAGCGGGGAGAGCCTACAATGAGCAGTTCTTC.

V and J are TRBV4-1 and TRBJ2-5; D is ambiguous. V gave up 1 base and J gave up 13 bases, with 7 bases separating them. The CDR3 is made up of 10 amino acids. Germline V gives CDR1 MGHRA, CDR2 YSYEKL. The CDR3 spells CASSQGFPYF. CDR3 coding DNA: TGCGCCAGCAGCCAAGGTTTCCCGTACTTC.

The chain carries TRBV28 and TRBJ2-7; possibly TRBD1 or TRBD2 for D (5 bases each). Trimming left V 6 bases short and J 3 bases short, with 15 bases between. The CDR3 totals 14 residues. Germline V gene lookup returns CDR1 MDHEN and CDR2 SYDVKM. CDR3 in DNA: TGTGCCAGCAGGGGGGACGGGATAATCTACGAGCAGTACTTC. This codes for CASRGDGIIYEQYF.

Notes on this clonotype: The germline gene is not matched at one end of the junction; a read error may be the cause. The chain is built from TRBV3-1 and TRBJ2-7; perhaps TRBD1 as D (6 bases). Germline CDR1 is LGHDT and CDR2 is YNNKEL (reference sequence). The CDR3 spans 14 residues. The CDR3, as DNA: TGTGCCAGCAGCCACCCGGGACAAAACTACGTGCAGTACTTC. This translates into CASSHPGQNYVQYF.

This clonotype was found once. The chain links TRBV14 to TRBJ1-6, with D maybe TRBD1 (6 bases). V lost 3 bases to trimming and J lost 6 bases, with 12 bases between them. Per germline, CDR1 SGHDN and CDR2 FVKESK. The CDR3 extends over 15 amino acids. The CDR3 nucleotides read TGTGCCAGCAGCCAGCGAACAGGGAGTAATTCACCCCTCCACTTT. Protein: CASSQRTGSNSPLHF.

The V and J genes are TRBV7-9 and TRBJ1-1, with 11 positions matching TRBD1. CDR3 size: 16 residues. Germline CDR1 SEHNR, CDR2 FQNEAQ (reference sequence). J was trimmed by 4 bases and V by 3 bases; bases with no gene match: 7. The CDR3 loop is CASSFWTGGDTTEAFF. CDR3 sequence (DNA): TGTGCCAGCAGCTTTTGGACAGGGGGCGATACCACTGAAGCTTTCTTT.

The chain uses TRBV7-8 and TRBJ2-1; the D gene could be TRBD1 or TRBD2 (5 bases each). CDR1 and CDR2 from the germline V gene are SGHVS and FQNEAQ. The CDR3 is made up of 16 amino acids. V lost 5 bases and J lost 8, with 22 bases in between. CDR3 DNA: TGTGCCAGCAGCCCATCCGGGGCTAGTAGCTCGGATGAGCAGTTCTTC. Protein product: CASSPSGASSSDEQFF.

This clonotype was seen a few times. This chain connects TRBV12-3 or TRBV12-4 to TRBJ1-5; possible D gene TRBD1, 5 bases. CDR3 size: 16 residues. Deletions cut 4 bases from V and 4 bases from J, with 17 bases between. CDR3 bases: TGTGCCAGCAGTTCGCGCTCAGGGATGGGTAATCAGCCCCAGCATTTT. It translates to CASSSRSGMGNQPQHF.

This clonotype was observed a handful of times. The chain recombines TRBV13 with TRBJ1-1; D possibly corresponds to TRBD1 (6 bases). CDR1 PRHDT and CDR2 FYEKMQ come from the germline V gene (reference sequence). V shed 10 bases and J shed 5 bases, with 17 bases lying between them. This CDR3 has 13 amino acids. DNA of the CDR3: TGTGCCACAAACCGGCAGGGGAGGACTGAAGCTTTCTTT. Its translation is CATNRQGRTEAFF.

The chain recombines TRBV7-2 with TRBJ2-1; 7 bases align to TRBD2. The CDR3 has 15 amino acids. Per the germline V gene, CDR1 is SGHTA and CDR2 is FQGNSA. With 0 bases clipped from V and 6 bases from J, the junction kept 5 bases outside the gene matches. CDR3 region: CASSLAGGTINEQFF. The CDR3 region has the DNA TGTGCCAGCAGCTTAGCGGGGGGGACTATCAATGAGCAGTTCTTC.

The chain carries TRBV20-1 and TRBJ1-2; D gene uncertain. CDR3 length equals 12 residues. Germline-derived CDR1 and CDR2 are DFQATT and SNEGSKA (reference sequence). Trimming took 4 bases from V and 3 from J, leaving 9 bases between them. The chain's CDR3 is CSAKGDHYGYTF. CDR3 in DNA: TGCAGTGCTAAGGGCGACCACTATGGCTACACCTTC.

The chain combines TRBV25-1 with TRBJ2-3; 9 bases agree with TRBD2. This CDR3 is built from 16 residues. Per the germline V gene, CDR1 is MGHDK and CDR2 is SYGVNS. V gave up 6 bases and J gave up 2 bases; unmatched junction bases: 9. Here the CDR3 reads CASRGERGDPTDTQYF. CDR3 DNA: TGTGCCAGCAGGGGGGAGCGGGGGGACCCCACAGATACGCAGTATTTT. Together with reference TRBV25-1 and TRBJ2-3, the CDR3 gives the full variable domain: EADIYQTPRYLVIGTGKKITLECSQTMGHDKMYWYQQDPGMELHLIHYSYGVNSTEKGDLSSESTVSRIRTEHFPLTLESARPSHTSQYLCASRGERGDPTDTQYFGPGTRLTVL.

The chain recombines TRBV29-1 with TRBJ1-1, with 11 positions matching TRBD1. The CDR3 consists of 14 residues. Germline loops: CDR1 SQVTM, CDR2 ANQGSEA. V gave up 4 bases and J gave up 0 bases; unmatched junction bases: 1. The CDR3 loop is CSVGTGGMNTEAFF. The DNA for the CDR3 is TGCAGCGTTGGGACAGGGGGCATGAACACTGAAGCTTTCTTT.

This clonotype showed up just a few times. V usage is TRBV4-2 and J usage is TRBJ1-4; perhaps TRBD1 as D (6 bases). The CDR3 has 17 residues. Trimming removed 0 bases from V and 2 bases from J, with 13 bases in between. The germline CDR1 and CDR2 sequences are LGHNA and YNFKEQ. The CDR3 DNA sequence: TGTGCCAGCAGCCAAGATCGGTGGACAGCTACTAATGAAAAACTGTTTTTT. It specifies CASSQDRWTATNEKLFF.